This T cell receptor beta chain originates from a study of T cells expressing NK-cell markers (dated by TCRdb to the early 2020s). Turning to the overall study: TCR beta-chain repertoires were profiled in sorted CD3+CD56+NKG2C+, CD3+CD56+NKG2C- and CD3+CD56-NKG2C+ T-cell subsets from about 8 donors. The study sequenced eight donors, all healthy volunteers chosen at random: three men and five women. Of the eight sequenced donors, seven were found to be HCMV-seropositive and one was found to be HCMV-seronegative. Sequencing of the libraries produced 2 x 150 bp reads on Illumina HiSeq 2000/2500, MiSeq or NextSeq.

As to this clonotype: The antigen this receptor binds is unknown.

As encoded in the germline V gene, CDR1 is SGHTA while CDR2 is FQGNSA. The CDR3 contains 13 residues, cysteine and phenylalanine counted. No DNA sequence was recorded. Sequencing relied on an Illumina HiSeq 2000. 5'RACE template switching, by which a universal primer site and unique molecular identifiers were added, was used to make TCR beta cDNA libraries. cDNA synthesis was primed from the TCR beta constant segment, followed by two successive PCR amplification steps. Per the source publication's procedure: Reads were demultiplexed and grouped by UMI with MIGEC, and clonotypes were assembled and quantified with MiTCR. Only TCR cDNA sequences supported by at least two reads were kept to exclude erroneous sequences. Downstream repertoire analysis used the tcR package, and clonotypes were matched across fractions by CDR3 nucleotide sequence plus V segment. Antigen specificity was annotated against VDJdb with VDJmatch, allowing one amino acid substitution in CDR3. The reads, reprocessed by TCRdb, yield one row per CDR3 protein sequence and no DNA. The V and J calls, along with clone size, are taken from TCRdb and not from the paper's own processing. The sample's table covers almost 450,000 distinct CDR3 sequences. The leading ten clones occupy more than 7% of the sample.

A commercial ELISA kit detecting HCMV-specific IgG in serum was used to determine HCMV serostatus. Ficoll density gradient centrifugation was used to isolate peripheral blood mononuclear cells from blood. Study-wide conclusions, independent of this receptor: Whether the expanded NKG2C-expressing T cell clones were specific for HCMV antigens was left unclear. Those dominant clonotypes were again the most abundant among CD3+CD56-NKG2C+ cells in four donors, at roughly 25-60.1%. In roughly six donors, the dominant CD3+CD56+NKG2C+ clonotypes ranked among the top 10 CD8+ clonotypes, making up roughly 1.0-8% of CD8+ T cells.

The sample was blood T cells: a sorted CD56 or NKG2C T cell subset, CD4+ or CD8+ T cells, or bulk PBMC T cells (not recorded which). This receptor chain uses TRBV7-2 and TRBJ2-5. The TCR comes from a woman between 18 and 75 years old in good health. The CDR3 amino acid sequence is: CASTLTLQETQYF.